This T cell receptor (beta chain) was identified during a study of cytomegalovirus exposure and HLA in healthy donors. The V gene's germline CDR1 is MNHNY and CDR2 SVGAGI (reference sequence). V was clipped by 4 bases and J by 7 bases; unmatched bases: 6. The CDR3 runs 15 residues. With 60 Vbeta and 13 Jbeta primers, the PCR was carried out. Using immunoSEQ multiplex PCR, the repertoire was profiled, and TCRdb retains in-frame clones only, with some absent. Among some 160,000 clones listed, over 70% were seen once. The V call is TRBV6-6, the J call TRBJ1-6, with 8 nucleotides matching TRBD1. This clonotype was sampled from a woman between 40 and 50 years old in good health and CMV-seropositive. The sample was PBMCs. As DNA, the CDR3 is TGTGCCAGCAGTTCCCCGGGACAGGAGAATTCACCCCTCCACTTT. It is translated as CASSSPGQENSPLHF.